This T cell receptor (beta chain) stems from a study of CD8 T cells in Susac syndrome (dated by TCRdb to the late 2010s). General notes on the study: Among the sequenced Susac syndrome patients, six had clinically active disease and about 8 were in clinical remission. At the time of blood withdrawal, Susac syndrome patients were either therapy-naive, taking corticosteroids (with some also receiving IVIg), or on IVIg alone. The study used repertoire sequencing to test whether antigen drove CD8+ T cell activation and differentiation in Susac syndrome. What the authors observed across the whole study: The CD4+ T cell repertoire of patients with Susac syndrome showed no detectable clonal expansion. The TCR sequencing and HLA analysis was acknowledged to have included a relatively small number of individuals.

In regard to this clonotype: No antigen is known for it. There are no base qualities to consult, and no much larger clone falls within one base.

CDR1 and CDR2 (SQVTM, ANQGSEA) derive from the germline V gene. The germline V and J ends show losses of 5 bases and 8 bases respectively, and no gene match explains 4 bases of the junction. The CDR3 starts with the cysteine, ends with the phenylalanine, and has 11 residues. The retained sequence is limited to the CDR3, 33 bases, with the frame set at the first base. RNA was extracted using the RNeasy kit, and about 0.45 to 1 ug of the RNA was reverse transcribed with random hexamers. The immunoSEQ multiplex PCR assay, which covers 54 Vbeta and 13 Jbeta segments, was used to amplify TCR beta CDR3 regions. To correct PCR amplification bias, a synthetic template baseline was used for both primer optimization and computational correction. As for the authors' bioinformatics: Reads were assigned to V, D and J genes according to IMGT and analyzed in immunoSEQ Analyzer, with only productive sequences retained. Clonality was calculated as one minus the Shannon entropy normalized by log2 of the number of productive unique sequences. Public and private clones were assessed among the 100 most prevalent clones of each patient and control. Susac-specific clones were defined as absent from healthy and MS cohorts, some 1,000 published viral clones and other ImmuneACCESS disease sequences. In-frame beta chains were kept once TCRdb had trimmed the public reads at Q25 with fastp and called clones with MiXCR. Rows matching on CDR3 protein sequence are summarized as one entry with the most common DNA and genes. TCRdb's processing, not the authors', yielded these V and J calls. This sample lists tens of thousands of distinct CDR3 sequences; 85% to 95% were detected once. Around 0.33% of the sample goes to the ten largest clones.

High-throughput TCR beta sequencing profiled peripheral blood CD8+ and CD4+ T cells from healthy donors, Susac syndrome patients and multiple sclerosis patients. The Susac syndrome patients fulfilled recently defined diagnostic criteria for either definite or probable disease. Bulk CD8+ and CD4+ T cells were purified magnetically by negative isolation, whereas CD8+ TEMRA cells were enriched by FACS. Blood was collected in EDTA tubes and processed within 24 hours, with PBMCs isolated through density gradient centrifugation. PBMCs destined for TCR sequencing were cryopreserved in liquid nitrogen and later thawed in a 37 °C water bath. The sorted or isolated CD4+, CD8+ and CD8+ TEMRA cells had a purity of 90% or higher.

Sequenced: CD4+ T cells from PBMCs. The origin of this receptor is a human donor with Susac syndrome. The V gene is TRBV29-1 and the J gene is TRBJ1-1, with 8 central nucleotides matching TRBD1. CDR3 reads: CSVYGQGEAFF. The nucleotide sequence reads TGCAGCGTTTATGGACAGGGCGAAGCTTTCTTT.